A single sample is the source of the 27 T cell receptor beta chains below, sequenced in a study of CD8 T cells in ankylosing spondylitis. TCRdb reprocessed the 5' RACE reads with MiXCR, giving one entry per CDR3 protein. The table records roughly 180,000 distinct CDR3 sequences, approximately 9.9% of them present only once. The sequenced material came from blood, either unsorted or a sorted T cell fraction (not recorded which). These receptors were taken from a female donor with ankylosing spondylitis or in good health (not recorded which).

This clonotype was observed many times. This sequence joins TRBV29-1 and TRBJ1-1; 7 bases fit TRBD1. The CDR3 totals 13 residues. The V segment lost 4 bases and the J segment 4 bases; nucleotides outside the gene matches: 6. Germline CDR1 reads SQVTM; CDR2 reads ANQGSEA. The DNA of the CDR3 is TGCAGCGTTGTAGGGGGCCGGCGCACTGAAGCTTTCTTT. Its translation is CSVVGGRRTEAFF.

This clonotype was observed a few times. The V and J genes are TRBV15 and TRBJ2-1; 11 bases fit TRBD2. V gave up 1 base and J gave up 5 bases; unmatched junction bases: 7. CDR3 length: 17 amino acids. Germline V gives CDR1 LNHNV, CDR2 YYDKDF (reference sequence). CDR3 sequence (DNA): TGTGCCACCAGCAGAGTGGTAGCGGGAGGGAAAAACAATGAGCAGTTCTTC. Translation: CATSRVVAGGKNNEQFF. The full variable domain, completed using reference TRBV15 and TRBJ2-1, is DAMVIQNPRYQVTQFGKPVTLSCSQTLNHNVMYWYQQKSSQAPKLLFHYYDKDFNNEADTPDNFQSRRPNTSFCFLDIRSPGLGDTAMYLCATSRVVAGGKNNEQFFGPGTRLTVL.

This clonotype was recorded at least ten times. The chain's CDR3 is CASSLVTGDTEAFF. The CDR3 DNA reads as TGTGCCAGCAGCTTAGTGACAGGGGACACTGAAGCTTTCTTT. V gene TRBV7-8 combines with J gene TRBJ1-1, with TRBD1 matching over 8 bases. The CDR3 runs 14 residues. Trimming took 1 base from V and 3 from J; bases not matched to a gene: 1. Germline V CDR1 and CDR2: SGHVS, FQNEAQ.

This clonotype was counted many times. DNA for the CDR3: TGTGCCAGCAGCTTAGGGACCAGCGAGCAGTACTTC. It yields the protein CASSLGTSEQYF. J is TRBJ2-7 and V is TRBV11-2; D not resolved. Trimming cost V 1 base and J 6 bases, with 7 bases left between them. CDR1 is SGHAT and CDR2 is FQNNGV in the germline V gene. The CDR3 has 12 residues.

This clonotype was seen at least ten times. V is TRBV4-3 and J is TRBJ2-7; the D call may be TRBD1 or TRBD2 (5 bases each). With 0 bases removed from V and 1 base from J, the gap between germline ends came to 16 bases. Germline V gene data show CDR1 as LGHNA and CDR2 as YSLEER. There are 17 residues in the CDR3. The chain's CDR3 is CASSQDPFGATSYEQYF. CDR3 nucleotide sequence: TGCGCCAGCAGCCAAGATCCGTTCGGGGCCACATCCTACGAGCAGTACTTC.

In this sample, this clonotype turned up a few times. This chain joins TRBV3-1 and TRBJ2-2; D call uncertain. V dropped 1 base and J dropped 4 bases, with 4 bases sitting between them. The CDR3 length is 13 residues. Germline V gene sequence: CDR1 LGHDT, CDR2 YNNKEL (reference sequence). This chain's CDR3 is CASSQAGTGELFF. Here the CDR3 DNA reads TGTGCCAGCAGCCAAGCGGGCACCGGGGAGCTGTTTTTT.

The chain links TRBV9 to TRBJ1-1; no reliable D call. The CDR3 runs to 16 residues. With 0 bases removed from V and 3 bases from J, the gap between germline ends came to 15 bases. Looked up from germline, CDR1 is SGDLS and CDR2 is YYNGEE. The CDR3 protein is CASSVEAGPLDTEAFF. Here the CDR3 DNA reads TGTGCCAGCAGCGTAGAGGCAGGTCCTCTGGACACTGAAGCTTTCTTT.

Ten or more counts support this clonotype. The chain carries TRBV20-1 and TRBJ2-1, with TRBD1 identical over 8 bases. There are 14 residues in the CDR3. Per the germline V gene, CDR1 is DFQATT and CDR2 is SNEGSKA (reference sequence). After removal of 6 bases from V and 0 bases from J, the junction contained 4 bases not matched to a gene. For the CDR3, the DNA is TGCAGTGCCCCGGGACAGGCCTCCTACAATGAGCAGTTCTTC. Protein: CSAPGQASYNEQFF.

This rearrangement joins TRBV4-2 to TRBJ2-2, with D possibly matching TRBD2 (5 bases). Germline CDR1 is LGHNA and CDR2 is YNFKEQ. This CDR3 has 16 residues. V was trimmed by 2 bases and J by 4 bases, leaving 14 bases between them. DNA of the CDR3: TGTGCCAGCAGCCAACCACTAAGCGGAGGCACCGGGGAGCTGTTTTTT. It is translated as CASSQPLSGGTGELFF.

In this sample, this clonotype turned up a few times. The chain couples TRBV7-6 to TRBJ2-1; D uncertain. Germline CDR1 reads SGHVS; CDR2 reads FNYEAQ. This CDR3 is 12 amino acids long. The ends were cut back, 2 bases at V and 9 bases at J, with 8 bases in the middle. CDR3 coding DNA: TGTGCCAGCAGCTTACCAATGGCTGAGCAGTTCTTC. Encoded protein: CASSLPMAEQFF.

The chain joins TRBV9 to TRBJ2-7; D possibly corresponds to TRBD2 (6 bases). Trimming stripped 4 bases from V and 5 bases from J, with 13 bases between. The CDR3 loop spans 13 amino acids. CDR1 and CDR2 from the germline V gene are SGDLS and YYNGEE. The CDR3 sequence: CASSPSGGNEQYF. CDR3 nucleotides: TGTGCCAGCAGCCCAAGCGGCGGGAACGAGCAGTACTTC.

This clonotype was observed a handful of times. The chain is built from TRBV2 and TRBJ1-1, with D maybe TRBD1 (6 bases). Looked up from germline, CDR1 is SNHLY and CDR2 is FYNNEI. The CDR3 covers 12 residues. V was cut by 0 bases and J by 8 bases, with 7 bases left in between. CDR3 region: CASSEAQGEAFF. CDR3 DNA: TGTGCCAGCAGTGAAGCGCAGGGGGAAGCTTTCTTT.

This clonotype was detected ten times or more. The chain links TRBV9 to TRBJ2-7, with 10 bases fitting TRBD1. V gave up 4 bases and J gave up 9 bases; unmatched junction bases: 13. The germline V gene has CDR1 SGDLS and CDR2 YYNGEE. This CDR3 is 15 amino acids long. The CDR3, as DNA: TGTGCCAGCAGCCCCCGCCAGGACAGGGGGAATGGGCAGTACTTC. Translation: CASSPRQDRGNGQYF.

The chain has TRBV16 and TRBJ2-7; unclear D gene. Germline values: CDR1 KGHSY, CDR2 FQNENV. V was shortened by 2 bases and J by 3 bases, with 23 bases between the two germline ends. The CDR3 is 18 residues long. The CDR3 coding sequence is TGTGCCAGCAGCCAAAATCAAGCCGTGACACTTCTGGGCTACGAGCAGTACTTC. It yields the protein CASSQNQAVTLLGYEQYF.

V gene TRBV7-6 combines with J gene TRBJ1-2; a possible D gene is TRBD1 (5 bases). The V gene lost 2 bases and the J gene lost 6 bases, with 13 bases spanning the gap. The CDR3 spans 14 residues. Germline V gives CDR1 SGHVS, CDR2 FNYEAQ. Here the CDR3 DNA reads TGTGCCAGCAGCTTAAAGGAAGGGGTACATGGCTACACCTTC. Residues: CASSLKEGVHGYTF.

This clonotype came up a few times. The rearrangement links TRBV27 to TRBJ1-5; 7 positions match TRBD1. Unmatched junction bases numbered 8, after V lost 5 bases and J lost 4 bases. The germline CDR1 and CDR2 sequences are MNHEY and SMNVEV (reference sequence). This CDR3 is built from 15 residues. CDR3 region: CASSATGYNNQPQHF. DNA of the CDR3: TGTGCCAGCAGTGCGACAGGGTACAATAATCAGCCCCAGCATTTT.

This clonotype was counted only a few times. The chain employs TRBV11-2 and TRBJ2-3, with 8 bases that match TRBD2. Per germline, CDR1 SGHAT and CDR2 FQNNGV. V lost 5 bases, J lost 2 bases, and 21 bases stayed unmatched. The CDR3 consists of 20 residues. This CDR3 reads CASSGEPGTRRGGHTDTQYF. The CDR3 nucleotides are TGTGCCAGCAGCGGAGAGCCCGGGACTAGGAGGGGGGGCCACACAGATACGCAGTATTTT. The entire variable domain, with the rest obtained from reference TRBV11-2 and TRBJ2-3, is as follows: EAGVAQSPRYKIIEKRQSVAFWCNPISGHATLYWYQQILGQGPKLLIQFQNNGVVDDSQLPKDRFSAERLKGVDSTLKIQPAKLEDSAVYLCASSGEPGTRRGGHTDTQYFGPGTRLTVL.

This chain joins TRBV2 and TRBJ2-5; D is unresolved. The germline V gene encodes CDR1 SNHLY and CDR2 FYNNEI. V lost 1 base and J 2 bases, leaving 8 bases between the germline ends. The CDR3 consists of 14 residues. CDR3 region: CASSEELAQETQYF. The DNA of the CDR3 is TGTGCCAGCAGTGAAGAACTTGCGCAAGAGACCCAGTACTTC.

The J gene is TRBJ1-1, the V gene TRBV24-1; TRBD1 matches 10 bases. V lost 6 bases to trimming and J lost 1 base; unmatched junction nucleotides: 13. CDR1 and CDR2 (germline): KGHDR, SFDVKD. The CDR3 runs to 18 residues. CDR3 sequence reads: CATSLGWDRTGGNTEAFF. CDR3 DNA: TGTGCCACCAGTTTGGGATGGGATCGGACAGGGGGGAACACTGAAGCTTTCTTT.

In this sample, this clonotype turned up a few times. The gene calls are TRBV7-6 and TRBJ2-2; D is ambiguous. Trimming removed 7 bases at V and 6 bases at J, with 18 bases between. Germline CDR1 and CDR2: SGHVS and FNYEAQ. CDR3 size: 15 residues. CDR3 loop: CASTVVAPGPGELFF. For the CDR3, the DNA is TGTGCCAGCACCGTCGTGGCGCCGGGTCCCGGGGAGCTGTTTTTT.

V usage is TRBV4-3 and J usage is TRBJ2-2; D possibly corresponds to TRBD2 (5 bases). This CDR3 spans 16 amino acids. Germline V CDR1 and CDR2: LGHNA, YSLEER. Trimming left V 4 bases short and J 4 bases short, with 16 bases between. The CDR3: CASSPFGEEGTGELFF. In DNA, the CDR3 is TGCGCCAGCAGCCCCTTTGGGGAAGAGGGCACCGGGGAGCTGTTTTTT.

V usage is TRBV15 and J usage is TRBJ2-3; 12 nucleotides line up with TRBD2. Germline V gene lookup returns CDR1 LNHNV and CDR2 YYDKDF (reference sequence). The CDR3 spans 17 residues. Trimming took 2 bases from V and 4 from J; bases not matched to a gene: 7. The CDR3 sequence is CATSRKTSGSSADTQYF. The DNA of the CDR3 is TGTGCCACCAGCAGAAAGACTAGCGGGAGTTCGGCAGATACGCAGTATTTT.

To note about this clonotype: The germline gene is not matched at one end of the junction; a read error may be the cause. CDR3 sequence (DNA): TGCGCCAGCAGCTTAGGAGGGACTGAAGCTTGCTTT. It specifies CASSLGGTEACF. The V and J genes are TRBV5-1 and TRBJ1-1; D is possibly TRBD1 (5 bases). The CDR3 loop spans 12 amino acids. Germline values: CDR1 SGHRS, CDR2 YFSETQ.

This clonotype was counted a few times. The rearrangement uses TRBV6-1 and TRBJ1-1; the match to TRBD1 covers 7 bases. CDR3 length equals 13 residues. Unmatched junction bases numbered 2, after V lost 6 bases and J lost 1 base. In germline, CDR1 is MNHNS, CDR2 SASEGT. CDR3 protein: CASRNRGNTEAFF. For the CDR3, the DNA is TGTGCCAGCAGAAACAGGGGGAACACTGAAGCTTTCTTT.

This clonotype came up a few times. The chain has TRBV7-9 and TRBJ1-5, with D tentatively TRBD1 (6 bases). The V end was cut by 5 bases, the J end by 4 bases, with 9 bases between. The CDR3 consists of 13 residues. Germline CDR1 reads SEHNR; CDR2 reads FQNEAQ (reference sequence). In nucleotides, the CDR3 is TGTGCCAGCAGCCGGGACACGAATCAGCCCCAGCATTTT. Its translation: CASSRDTNQPQHF.

This clonotype was observed a few times. The chain uses TRBV6-2 or TRBV6-3 and TRBJ2-7; TRBD1 matches at 7 bases. The CDR3 has 15 amino acids. V was pared by 2 bases and J by 2 bases, with 6 bases of the junction left unmatched. Germline V lookup: CDR1 MNHEY, CDR2 SVGEGT. The CDR3 protein is CASSYEGANPYEQYF. The DNA of the CDR3 is TGTGCCAGCAGTTACGAGGGGGCAAACCCCTACGAGCAGTACTTC.

In its sample, this clonotype was seen many times. The rearrangement joins TRBV12-3 or TRBV12-4 to TRBJ1-5, with 9 bases fitting TRBD1. Trimming removed 7 bases from V and 5 bases from J; junction bases left unmatched: 9. The CDR3 is made up of 15 amino acids. This chain's CDR3 is CASTLGDRVDQPQHF. CDR3 nucleotides: TGTGCCAGCACCCTGGGGGACAGGGTAGATCAGCCCCAGCATTTT.